A single sample gave rise to the 20 T cell receptor beta chains below, sequenced in a study of vaccination and CD4 T cells after COVID-19. Antigens for these TCRs are unknown. An Oncomine TCR Beta short-read assay was used to sequence the DNA from cultured CD4+ T cells. TCRdb passed the PCR reads through MiXCR, listing each CDR3 protein once. The sample lists about 17,000 distinct CDR3 sequences; about 55% were seen once. Described treatment: roughly ten-day PBMC culture with coronavirus spike peptide pools or control peptides (ViraFEST assay). Sequencing was performed on CD4+ T cells from blood, cultured in vitro. All receptors derive from a human donor who had recovered from COVID-19.

This clonotype is labeled large. The V gene is TRBV20-1, the J gene TRBJ2-1; no clear D gene. CDR1 is DFQATT and CDR2 is SNEGSKA in the germline V gene (reference sequence). Trimming removed 0 bases from V and 8 bases from J, with 5 bases in between. The CDR3 spans 11 residues. CDR3 in DNA: TGCAGTGCTAGAGATCCCCATGAGCAGTTCTTC. It yields the protein CSARDPHEQFF.

Comment on this clonotype: The junction does not match germline at one end; this may be a read error. The chain recombines TRBV20-1 with TRBJ1-1, with D perhaps TRBD1 (5 bases). The germline CDR1 and CDR2 sequences are DFQATT and SNEGSKA (reference sequence). This CDR3 comprises 16 residues. The DNA for the CDR3 is TGCAGTGCCAGAGAAGTTGGGGGGTTGGGAGGGACTGAAGCTTTCTTT. The encoded protein is CSAREVGGLGGTEAFF.

The chain combines TRBV28 with TRBJ2-3; D may be TRBD2 (7 bases). Trimming took off 6 bases at V and 4 bases at J, with 14 bases between the two ends. The CDR3 totals 14 residues. The germline gives CDR1 MDHEN, CDR2 SYDVKM. CDR3 sequence reads: CASSPRGGADTQYF. CDR3 coding DNA: TGTGCCAGCAGCCCGAGGGGGGGCGCAGATACGCAGTATTTT.

The chain links TRBV7-9 to TRBJ1-2, with D hard to call. The CDR3 is 11 residues long. Trimming took 3 bases from V and 8 from J, leaving 7 bases between them. Germline V gives CDR1 SEHNR, CDR2 FQNEAQ (reference sequence). The CDR3 sequence: CASSFVEGYTF. The DNA of the CDR3 is TGTGCCAGCAGCTTCGTAGAGGGCTACACCTTC.

This chain links TRBV2 with TRBJ1-4; D possibly corresponds to TRBD1 (5 bases). The CDR3 totals 13 residues. The V end lost 5 bases, the J end lost 3 bases, and 7 bases lay between the germline ends. The germline gives CDR1 SNHLY, CDR2 FYNNEI. The CDR3 nucleotides read TGTGCCAGCAGTCGACAGCCTAATGAAAAACTGTTTTTT. Protein: CASSRQPNEKLFF.

Comment on this clonotype: The junction does not match germline at one end; this may be a read error. The chain employs TRBV12-3 or TRBV12-4 and TRBJ1-5, with D unresolved. This CDR3 spans 14 amino acids. CDR3 nucleotide sequence: TGTGCCAGCAGTTATGGACTGAACAATCAGCCCCGGCATTTT. It is translated as CASSYGLNNQPRHF.

This clonotype was seen only a few times. This sequence joins TRBV19 and TRBJ1-1, with 8 bases fitting TRBD1. Unmatched junction bases numbered 5, after V lost 7 bases and J lost 1 base. This CDR3 comprises 14 residues. CDR1 LNHDA and CDR2 SQIVND come from the germline V gene (reference sequence). As DNA, the CDR3 is TGTGCCAGTACCCCTGGGACAGGGAACACTGAAGCTTTCTTT. Protein sequence: CASTPGTGNTEAFF.

The chain carries TRBV2 and TRBJ2-2; 10 nucleotides line up with TRBD1. CDR1 and CDR2 (germline): SNHLY, FYNNEI. CDR3 length equals 15 residues. The V gene end was trimmed by 5 bases and the J gene end by 5 bases; junction bases not matched to a gene: 5. As DNA, the CDR3 is TGTGCCAGCAGTTCCGACAGGGGGCGGACCGGGGAGCTGTTTTTT. Its translation is CASSSDRGRTGELFF. The whole variable domain, filled in from reference TRBV2 and TRBJ2-2, reads EPEVTQTPSHQVTQMGQEVILRCVPISNHLYFYWYRQILGQKVEFLVSFYNNEISEKSEIFDDQFSVERPDGSNFTLKIRSTKLEDSAMYFCASSSDRGRTGELFFGEGSRLTVL.

This clonotype turned up a few times. The rearrangement uses TRBV12-3 or TRBV12-4 and TRBJ2-3; maybe TRBD1 (6 bases). The CDR3 has 13 amino acids. Trimming left V 10 bases short and J 2 bases short, with 13 bases between. This CDR3 is CATRDKFTDTQYF. The DNA for the CDR3 is TGTGCCACCCGGGACAAATTCACAGATACGCAGTATTTT.

This clonotype was recorded only once. This chain uses TRBV7-9 with TRBJ1-3; 10 nucleotides align to TRBD1. The CDR3 length is 16 residues. Looked up from germline, CDR1 is SEHNR and CDR2 is FQNEAQ (reference sequence). V was clipped by 5 bases and J by 4 bases; unmatched bases: 8. This chain's CDR3 is CASSPPDRGPGNTIYF. CDR3 nucleotide sequence: TGTGCCAGCAGCCCCCCCGACAGGGGGCCCGGAAACACCATATATTTT.

The rearrangement uses TRBV6-5 and TRBJ1-2, with D perhaps TRBD1 (5 bases). The germline V gene encodes CDR1 MNHEY and CDR2 SVGAGI. The CDR3 is 14 amino acids. The germline V and J ends were trimmed by 3 bases and 6 bases, with 14 bases remaining between them. The CDR3 protein is CASSYMGGRDGYTF. As DNA, the CDR3 is TGTGCCAGCAGTTATATGGGGGGAAGAGATGGCTACACCTTC.

CDR3 DNA sequence: TGTGCCAGCAGTTACTCGAACTCCGCGGGCCAAGAGACCCAGTACTTC. It yields the protein CASSYSNSAGQETQYF. The chain recombines TRBV6-5 with TRBJ2-5; possible D gene TRBD2, 5 bases. The CDR3 covers 16 residues. The V gene lost 0 bases and the J gene lost 1 base, with 12 bases spanning the gap. Germline loops: CDR1 MNHEY, CDR2 SVGAGI.

CDR3: CASHRVAGGNEQFF. The CDR3 coding sequence is TGTGCCAGCCACCGTGTAGCGGGAGGTAATGAGCAGTTCTTC. The chain combines TRBV2 with TRBJ2-1; TRBD2 agrees at 10 bases. Trimming cost V 8 bases and J 7 bases; bases outside gene matches: 8. The germline CDR1 and CDR2 sequences are SNHLY and FYNNEI. This CDR3 region has 14 residues.

This clonotype occurred a few times. The chain joins TRBV28 to TRBJ1-1; D is unresolved. There are 11 residues in the CDR3. CDR1 is MDHEN, CDR2 SYDVKM, per germline. The V and J ends lost 5 bases and 4 bases respectively, with 5 bases between them. The CDR3, as DNA: TGTGCCAGCAGTATCCCCACTGAAGCTTTCTTT. This encodes CASSIPTEAFF.

The table lists this clonotype with a count of one. This chain joins TRBV7-3 and TRBJ1-1, with unresolved D. Trimming took off 4 bases at V and 1 base at J, with 7 bases between the two ends. Germline values: CDR1 SGHTA, CDR2 FQGTGA. This CDR3 comprises 13 residues. CDR3 sequence: CASSSGANTEAFF. As DNA, the CDR3 is TGTGCCAGCAGCTCGGGAGCGAACACTGAAGCTTTCTTT.

This clonotype has only a few counts. This chain joins TRBV24-1 and TRBJ2-1, with D possibly matching TRBD2 (6 bases). This CDR3 comprises 14 residues. The V end was cut by 3 bases, the J end by 10 bases, with 15 bases between. CDR1 and CDR2 (germline): KGHDR, SFDVKD. CDR3 in amino acids: CATSDPGGAREQFF. CDR3 sequence (DNA): TGTGCCACCAGTGATCCTGGCGGGGCCAGGGAGCAGTTCTTC.

This chain links TRBV27 with TRBJ1-3; 7 bases are shared with TRBD1. The CDR3 is 17 amino acids. Germline loops: CDR1 MNHEY, CDR2 SMNVEV (reference sequence). After removal of 2 bases from V and 4 bases from J, the junction contained 11 bases not matched to a gene. The CDR3 nucleotides read TGTGCCAGCAGTTTACGCGGACAGGTCCTCTCCGGAAACACCATATATTTT. Translation gives CASSLRGQVLSGNTIYF.

The chain employs TRBV20-1 and TRBJ1-2; D call uncertain. This CDR3 comprises 14 residues. With 3 bases removed from V and 4 bases from J, the gap between germline ends came to 15 bases. Germline loops: CDR1 DFQATT, CDR2 SNEGSKA (reference sequence). The DNA of the CDR3 is TGCAGTGCTAGTCCAGACCATCCCACCTATGGCTACACCTTC. Its translation is CSASPDHPTYGYTF.

The chain couples TRBV18 to TRBJ1-5; TRBD1 might be the D (5 bases). The CDR3 consists of 15 residues. Per germline, CDR1 KGHSH and CDR2 LQKENI. V was trimmed by 6 bases and J by 3 bases, leaving 15 bases between them. CDR3 DNA: TGTGCCAGCTCCGAGGACGGGGGTAACAATCAGCCCCAGCATTTT. This translates into CASSEDGGNNQPQHF.

The chain is built from TRBV24-1 and TRBJ2-1; TRBD1 is a possible D gene (6 bases). The CDR3 totals 16 residues. The germline V gene encodes CDR1 KGHDR and CDR2 SFDVKD. Trimming took off 5 bases at V and 0 bases at J, with 13 bases between the two ends. The CDR3, as DNA: TGTGCCACCAGTGGAACAGGGTGGACCTCCTACAATGAGCAGTTCTTC. Its protein product is CATSGTGWTSYNEQFF.